This entry features one T cell receptor beta chain sequence. The data belong to a study of sequential checkpoint blockade in melanoma. In germline, CDR1 is SQVTM, CDR2 ANQGSEA. V lost 6 bases, J lost 11 bases, and 10 bases lay in between. CDR3 size: 9 residues. As to treatment: randomized to nivolumab then ipilimumab (arm A) or the reverse (arm B). Sequencing used immunoSEQ multiplex PCR; TCRdb keeps in-frame clones, though not all of them. The sample includes around 18,000 clones, roughly two thirds of them seen just once. The rearrangement links TRBV29-1 to TRBJ1-2; no clear D. Sequenced here: CD8+ T cells sorted from blood (inferred from file names), sampled from a patient given nivolumab and ipilimumab in sequence. The TCR originated in a human donor with melanoma. For the CDR3, the DNA is TGCAGCGTGGGAGAGGGATACACCTTC. This translates into CSVGEGYTF.